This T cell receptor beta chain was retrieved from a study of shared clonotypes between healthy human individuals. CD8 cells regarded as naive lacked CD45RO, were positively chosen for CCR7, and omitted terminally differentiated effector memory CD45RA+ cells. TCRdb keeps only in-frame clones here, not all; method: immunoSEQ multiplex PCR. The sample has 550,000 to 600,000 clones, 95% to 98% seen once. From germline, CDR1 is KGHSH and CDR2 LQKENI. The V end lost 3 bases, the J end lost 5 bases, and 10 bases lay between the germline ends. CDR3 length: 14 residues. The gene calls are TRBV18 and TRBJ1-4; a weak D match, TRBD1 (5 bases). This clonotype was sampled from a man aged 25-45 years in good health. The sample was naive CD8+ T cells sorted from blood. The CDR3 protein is CASSPGTLNEKLFF. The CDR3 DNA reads TGTGCCAGCTCACCCGGGACCCTCAATGAAAAACTGTTTTTT.